The clone carrying this TCR beta chain came up a few times. Its antigen is not identified. Time point: blood at routine non-recurrence follow-up after resection. Each TCR cDNA molecule carried a unique molecular identifier. TCRdb recomputed calls from the 5' RACE reads with MiXCR, one row per CDR3 protein. Here the sample spans about 70,000 distinct CDR3 sequences, 8% to 10% being singletons. The record originates from a study of spatial heterogeneity in lung cancer. Study in general: Consistently, beta-chain sequences turned up in larger numbers than alpha-chain sequences did.

The germline V gene encodes CDR1 SGHTA and CDR2 FQGTGA. The CDR3 runs 13 residues. V was clipped by 5 bases and J by 3 bases, with 10 bases between them. Study results and limitations: Resection blood, more than follow-up blood, showed ubiquitous expanded tumor TCRs.

The material was PBMCs, obtained at follow-up. The chain carries TRBV7-3 and TRBJ1-2; D is uncertain. This sequence originates from a female donor with early-stage non-small cell lung cancer. The CDR3 DNA reads as TGTGCCAGCAGCCCTACCGGTGACTATGGCTACACCTTC. This gives the protein CASSPTGDYGYTF.